This T cell receptor (beta chain) came from a study of CD8 T cells in Susac syndrome. Background on the study: Susac syndrome patients were untreated, on corticosteroids with some adding intravenous immunoglobulin, or on intravenous immunoglobulin only. Points from the study as a whole: The authors acknowledged that their TCR sequencing and HLA analysis involved a relatively small number of individuals.

CDR1 and CDR2 (germline): LGHDT, YNNKEL (reference sequence). This CDR3 region has 13 residues. The germline V and J ends were trimmed by 4 bases and 5 bases, with 10 bases remaining between them. This clonotype was seen a single time. Its antigen is undetermined. CD8+ and CD4+ T cells circulating in blood were sequenced for TCR beta. RNA was extracted with the RNeasy kit, and a quantity of roughly 0.45 to 1 ug was reverse transcribed using random hexamers. An immunoSEQ multiplex PCR generated amplified TCR beta CDR3 products spanning 54 Vbeta and 13 Jbeta. MiXCR was run by TCRdb on the immunoSEQ multiplex PCR reads, yielding one entry per CDR3 protein. The sample carries about 240,000 distinct CDR3 sequences, around 96% recorded once.

The TCR sequence derives from a human donor with Susac syndrome. The source material was CD4+ T cells from PBMCs. J is TRBJ2-3 and V is TRBV3-1; D may be TRBD1 or TRBD2 (5 bases each). The CDR3 protein is CASSPNGGDTQYF. DNA for the CDR3: TGTGCCAGCAGCCCCAATGGGGGAGATACGCAGTATTTT.